The present entry profiles one T cell receptor (beta chain) with its context. Its antigen is not identified. The data stem from a study of a mutant IDH1 vaccine in newly diagnosed glioma. Libraries were prepared by immunoSEQ multiplex PCR; TCRdb keeps only in-frame clonotypes and omits some of them. Altogether 73,000 or so clones are present, more than 70% being singletons, with the ten largest covering about an eighth. Trimming removed 5 bases at V and 7 bases at J, with 8 bases between. The CDR3 runs to 12 residues. Germline loops: CDR1 SEHNR, CDR2 FQNEAQ (reference sequence). The time point: week 35, safety follow-up. A single vaccine dose contained 300 ug of mutant IDH1 20-mer peptide, and topical imiquimod was used with it.

The starting material was PBMCs, obtained from a glioma patient whose treatment included an IDH1 peptide vaccine. The receptor's source is a man younger than 35 with glioma. The rearrangement joins TRBV7-9 to TRBJ1-4; D call uncertain. The CDR3 sequence is CASSQHGEKLFF. The CDR3 DNA reads TGTGCCAGCAGCCAGCACGGTGAAAAACTGTTTTTT.